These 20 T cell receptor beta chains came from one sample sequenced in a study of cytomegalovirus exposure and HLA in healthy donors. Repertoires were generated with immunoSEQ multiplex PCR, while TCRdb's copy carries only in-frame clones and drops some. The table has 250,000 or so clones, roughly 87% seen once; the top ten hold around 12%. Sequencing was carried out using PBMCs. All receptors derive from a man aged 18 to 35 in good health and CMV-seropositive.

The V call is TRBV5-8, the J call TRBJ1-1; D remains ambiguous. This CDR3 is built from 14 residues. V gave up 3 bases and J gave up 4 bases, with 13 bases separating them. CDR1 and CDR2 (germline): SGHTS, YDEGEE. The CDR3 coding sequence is TGTGCCAGCAGCTCTGGGGTTTGGAGCACTGAAGCTTTCTTT. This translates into CASSSGVWSTEAFF.

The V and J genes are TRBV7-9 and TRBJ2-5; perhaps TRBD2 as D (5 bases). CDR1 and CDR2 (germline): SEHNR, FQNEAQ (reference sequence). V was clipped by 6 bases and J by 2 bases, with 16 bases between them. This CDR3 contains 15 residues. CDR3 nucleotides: TGTGCCAGCAGTTTGGACTCGAACCTTCAAGAGACCCAGTACTTC. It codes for CASSLDSNLQETQYF.

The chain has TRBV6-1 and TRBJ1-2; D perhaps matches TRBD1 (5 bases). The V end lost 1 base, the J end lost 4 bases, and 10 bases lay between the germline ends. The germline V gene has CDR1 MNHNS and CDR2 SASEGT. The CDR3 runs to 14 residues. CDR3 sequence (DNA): TGTGCCAGCAGTGAAGTTGGGGCGGGCTATGGCTACACCTTC. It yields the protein CASSEVGAGYGYTF.

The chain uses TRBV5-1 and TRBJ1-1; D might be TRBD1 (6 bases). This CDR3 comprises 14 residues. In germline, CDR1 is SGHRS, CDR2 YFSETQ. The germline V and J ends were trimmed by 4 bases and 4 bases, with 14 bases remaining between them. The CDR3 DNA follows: TGCGCCAGCAGCGACGGACAGAGAGTCACTGAAGCTTTCTTT. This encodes CASSDGQRVTEAFF. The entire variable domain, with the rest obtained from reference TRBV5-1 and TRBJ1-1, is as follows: KAGVTQTPRYLIKTRGQQVTLSCSPISGHRSVSWYQQTPGQGLQFLFEYFSETQRNKGNFPGRFSGRQFSNSRSEMNVSTLELGDSALYLCASSDGQRVTEAFFGQGTRLTVV.

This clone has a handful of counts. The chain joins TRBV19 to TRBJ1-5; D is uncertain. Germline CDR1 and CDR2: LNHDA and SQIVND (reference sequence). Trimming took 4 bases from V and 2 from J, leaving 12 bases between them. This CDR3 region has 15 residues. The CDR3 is CASSNMAYGNQPQHF. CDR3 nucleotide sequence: TGTGCCAGTAGTAACATGGCGTACGGCAATCAGCCCCAGCATTTT.

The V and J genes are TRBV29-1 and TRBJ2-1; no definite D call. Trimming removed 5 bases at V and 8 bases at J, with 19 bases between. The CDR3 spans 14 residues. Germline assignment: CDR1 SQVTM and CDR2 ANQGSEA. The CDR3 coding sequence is TGCAGCGTTTCCGGCCCTCCCGCTAACGATGAGCAGTTCTTC. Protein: CSVSGPPANDEQFF.

This chain's CDR3 is CASRGRTGAMNTEAFF. The CDR3 DNA is TGTGCCAGCAGAGGTAGGACAGGGGCTATGAACACTGAAGCTTTCTTT. V is TRBV28 and J is TRBJ1-1; the match to TRBD1 covers 9 bases. Germline V gene sequence: CDR1 MDHEN, CDR2 SYDVKM. V dropped 6 bases and J dropped 0; count of bases not matched to a gene: 8. The CDR3 consists of 16 residues.

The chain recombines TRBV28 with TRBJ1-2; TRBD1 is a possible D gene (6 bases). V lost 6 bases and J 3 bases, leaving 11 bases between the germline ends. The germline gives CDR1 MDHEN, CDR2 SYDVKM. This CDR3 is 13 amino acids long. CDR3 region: CASRSGGHYGYTF. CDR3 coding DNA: TGTGCCAGCAGGTCGGGGGGCCACTATGGCTACACCTTC.

The CDR3 protein is CASSGQGNTGELFF. CDR3 bases: TGTGCCAGCTCCGGACAGGGTAACACCGGGGAGCTGTTTTTT. The V and J genes are TRBV27 and TRBJ2-2; TRBD1 agrees at 8 bases. Germline trimming cut 8 bases from V and 2 bases from J; bases unmatched to any gene: 4. CDR3 size: 14 residues. The germline CDR1 and CDR2 sequences are MNHEY and SMNVEV (reference sequence).

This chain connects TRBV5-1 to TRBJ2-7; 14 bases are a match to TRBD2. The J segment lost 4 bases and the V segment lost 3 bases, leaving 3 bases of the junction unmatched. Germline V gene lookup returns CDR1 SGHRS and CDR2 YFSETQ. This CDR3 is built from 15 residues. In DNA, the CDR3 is TGCGCCAGCAGCTCTGGACTAGCGGGAGGATACGAGCAGTACTTC. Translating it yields CASSSGLAGGYEQYF.

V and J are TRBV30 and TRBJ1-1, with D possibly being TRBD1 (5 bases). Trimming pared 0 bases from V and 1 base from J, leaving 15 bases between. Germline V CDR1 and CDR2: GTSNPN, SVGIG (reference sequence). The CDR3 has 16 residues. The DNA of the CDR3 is TGTGCCTGGAGTGTGATGTGGGGGTGGGAGAACACTGAAGCTTTCTTT. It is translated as CAWSVMWGWENTEAFF.

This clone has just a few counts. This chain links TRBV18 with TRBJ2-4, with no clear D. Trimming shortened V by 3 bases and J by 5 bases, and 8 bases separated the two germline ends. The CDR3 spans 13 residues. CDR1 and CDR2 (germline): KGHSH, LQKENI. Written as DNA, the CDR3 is TGTGCCAGCTCACCTGGGCACCAAAACATTCAGTACTTC. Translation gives CASSPGHQNIQYF. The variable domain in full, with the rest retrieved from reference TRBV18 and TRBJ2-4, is NAGVMQNPRHLVRRRGQEARLRCSPMKGHSHVYWYRQLPEEGLKFMVYLQKENIIDESGMPKERFSAEFPKEGPSILRIQQVVRGDSAAYFCASSPGHQNIQYFGAGTRLSVL.

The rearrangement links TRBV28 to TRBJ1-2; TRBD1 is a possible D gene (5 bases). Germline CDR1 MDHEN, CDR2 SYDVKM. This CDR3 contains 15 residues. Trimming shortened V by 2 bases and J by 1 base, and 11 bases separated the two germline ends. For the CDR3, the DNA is TGTGCCAGCAGTTTAGCAGGAAGGGGTAACTATGGCTACACCTTC. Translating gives CASSLAGRGNYGYTF.

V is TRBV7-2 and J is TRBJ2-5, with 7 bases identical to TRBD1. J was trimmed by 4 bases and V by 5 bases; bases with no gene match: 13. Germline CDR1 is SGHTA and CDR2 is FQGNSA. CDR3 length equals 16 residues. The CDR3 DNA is TGTGCCAGCAGCCAATTTCGGACAGGAGTGGGAGAGACCCAGTACTTC. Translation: CASSQFRTGVGETQYF.

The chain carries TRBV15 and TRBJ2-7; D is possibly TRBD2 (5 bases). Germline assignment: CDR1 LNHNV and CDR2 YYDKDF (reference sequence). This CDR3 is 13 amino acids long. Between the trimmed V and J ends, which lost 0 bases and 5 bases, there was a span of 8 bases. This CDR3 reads CATSRDKRDEQYF. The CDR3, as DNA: TGTGCCACCAGCAGAGATAAGAGGGACGAGCAGTACTTC.

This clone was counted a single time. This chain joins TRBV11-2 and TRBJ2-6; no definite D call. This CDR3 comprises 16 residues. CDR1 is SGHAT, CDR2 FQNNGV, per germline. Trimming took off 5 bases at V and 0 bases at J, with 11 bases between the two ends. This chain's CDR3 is CASSPPLASGANVLTF. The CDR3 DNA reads TGTGCCAGCAGCCCCCCCCTCGCCTCTGGGGCCAACGTCCTGACTTTC.

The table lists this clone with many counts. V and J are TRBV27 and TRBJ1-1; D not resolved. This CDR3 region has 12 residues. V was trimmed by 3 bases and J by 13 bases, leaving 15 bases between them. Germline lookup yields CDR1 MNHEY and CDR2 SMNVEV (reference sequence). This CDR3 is CASSFLSQRLFF. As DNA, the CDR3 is TGTGCCAGCAGTTTTTTGTCCCAGCGCCTTTTCTTT.

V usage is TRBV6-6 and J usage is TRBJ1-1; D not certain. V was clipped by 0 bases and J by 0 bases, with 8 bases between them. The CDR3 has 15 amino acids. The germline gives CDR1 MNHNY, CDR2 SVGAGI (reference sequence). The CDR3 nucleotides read TGTGCCAGCAGTTACTCGGGATCAGTGAACACTGAAGCTTTCTTT. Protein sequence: CASSYSGSVNTEAFF.

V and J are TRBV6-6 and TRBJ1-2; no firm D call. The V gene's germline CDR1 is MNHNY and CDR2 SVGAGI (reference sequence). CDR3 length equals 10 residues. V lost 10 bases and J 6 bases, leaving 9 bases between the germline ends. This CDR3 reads CATIGNGYTF. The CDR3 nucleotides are TGTGCCACCATCGGGAATGGCTACACCTTC.

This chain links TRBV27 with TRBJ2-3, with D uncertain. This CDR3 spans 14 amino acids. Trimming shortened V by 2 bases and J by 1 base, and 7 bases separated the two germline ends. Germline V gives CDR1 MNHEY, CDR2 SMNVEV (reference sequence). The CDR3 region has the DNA TGTGCCAGCAGTTTACTCTTGGGCACAGATACGCAGTATTTT. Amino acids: CASSLLLGTDTQYF.